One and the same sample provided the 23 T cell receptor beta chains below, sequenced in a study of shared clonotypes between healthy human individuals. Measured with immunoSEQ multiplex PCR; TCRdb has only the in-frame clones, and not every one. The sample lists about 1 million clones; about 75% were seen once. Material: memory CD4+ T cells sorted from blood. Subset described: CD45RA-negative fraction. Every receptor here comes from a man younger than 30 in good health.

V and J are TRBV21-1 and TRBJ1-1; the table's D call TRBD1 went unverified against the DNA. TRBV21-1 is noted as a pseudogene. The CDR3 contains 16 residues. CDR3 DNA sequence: TGTGCCAGCAGCATTAAGGTACAGAGTATGAACACTGAAGCTTTCTTT. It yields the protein CASSIKVQSMNTEAFF.

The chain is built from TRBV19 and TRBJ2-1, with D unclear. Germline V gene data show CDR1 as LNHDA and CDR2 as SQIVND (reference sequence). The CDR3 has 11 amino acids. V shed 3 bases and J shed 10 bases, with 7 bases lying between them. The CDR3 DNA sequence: TGTGCCAGTAGTATTGAAGGCGAGCAGTTCTTC. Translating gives CASSIEGEQFF.

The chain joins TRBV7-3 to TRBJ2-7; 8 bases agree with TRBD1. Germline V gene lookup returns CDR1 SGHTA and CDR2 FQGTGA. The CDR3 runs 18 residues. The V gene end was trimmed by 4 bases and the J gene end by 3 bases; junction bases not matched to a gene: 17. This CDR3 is CASSSTGVWHGGDYEQYF. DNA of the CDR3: TGTGCCAGCAGCTCGACAGGGGTATGGCACGGGGGAGACTACGAGCAGTACTTC.

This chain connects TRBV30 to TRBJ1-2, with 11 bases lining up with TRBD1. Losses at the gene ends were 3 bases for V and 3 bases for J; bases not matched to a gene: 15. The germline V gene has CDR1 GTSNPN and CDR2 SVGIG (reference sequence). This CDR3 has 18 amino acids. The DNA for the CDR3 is TGTGCCTGGAGGGGTACGGTCAATCCGGGACAGGGGGACTATGGCTACACCTTC. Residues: CAWRGTVNPGQGDYGYTF.

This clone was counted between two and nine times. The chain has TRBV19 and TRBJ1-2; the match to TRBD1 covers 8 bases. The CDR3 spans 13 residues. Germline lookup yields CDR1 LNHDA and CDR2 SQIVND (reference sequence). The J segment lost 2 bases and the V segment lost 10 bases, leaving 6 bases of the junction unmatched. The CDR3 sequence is CATRGQVNYGYTF. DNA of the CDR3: TGTGCCACCCGGGGACAGGTAAACTATGGCTACACCTTC. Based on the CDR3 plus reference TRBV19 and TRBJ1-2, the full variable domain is DGGITQSPKYLFRKEGQNVTLSCEQNLNHDAMYWYRQDPGQGLRLIYYSQIVNDFQKGDIAEGYSVSREKKESFPLTVTSAQKNPTAFYLCATRGQVNYGYTFGSGTRLTVV.

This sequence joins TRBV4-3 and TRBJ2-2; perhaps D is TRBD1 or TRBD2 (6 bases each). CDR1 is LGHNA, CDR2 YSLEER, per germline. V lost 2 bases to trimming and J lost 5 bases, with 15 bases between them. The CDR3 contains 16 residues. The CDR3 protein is CASSQSTGRRTGELFF. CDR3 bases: TGCGCCAGCAGCCAATCCACAGGGAGGCGGACCGGGGAGCTGTTTTTT.

This CDR3 is CASSPLQGQGDYEQYF. The DNA for the CDR3 is TGTGCCAGCTCACCACTCCAGGGACAGGGGGATTACGAGCAGTACTTC. The chain joins TRBV18 to TRBJ2-7; 11 bases match TRBD1. Germline V gives CDR1 KGHSH, CDR2 LQKENI. The V and J ends lost 1 base and 4 bases, in that order; junction bases with no gene match: 6. The CDR3 length is 16 residues.

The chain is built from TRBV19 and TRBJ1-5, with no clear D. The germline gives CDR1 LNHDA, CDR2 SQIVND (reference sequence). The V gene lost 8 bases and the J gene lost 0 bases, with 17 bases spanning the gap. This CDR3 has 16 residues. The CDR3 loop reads CASSDGSAYSNQPQHF. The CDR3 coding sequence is TGTGCCAGTTCGGACGGCAGCGCTTATAGCAATCAGCCCCAGCATTTT.

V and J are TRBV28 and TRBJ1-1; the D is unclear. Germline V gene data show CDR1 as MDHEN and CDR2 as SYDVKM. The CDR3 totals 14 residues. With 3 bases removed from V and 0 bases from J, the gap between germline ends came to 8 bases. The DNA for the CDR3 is TGTGCCAGCAGTTTCTTTGGGGTGAACACTGAAGCTTTCTTT. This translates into CASSFFGVNTEAFF.

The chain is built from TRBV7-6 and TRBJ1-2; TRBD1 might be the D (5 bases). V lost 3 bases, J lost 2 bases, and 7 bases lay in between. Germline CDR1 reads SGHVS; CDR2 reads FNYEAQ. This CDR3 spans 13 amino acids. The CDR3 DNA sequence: TGTGCCAGCAGCTTGAGACAGAACTATGGCTACACCTTC. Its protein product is CASSLRQNYGYTF. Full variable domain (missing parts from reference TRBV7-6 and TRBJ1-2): GAGVSQSPRYKVTKRGQDVALRCDPISGHVSLYWYRQALGQGPEFLTYFNYEAQQDKSGLPNDRFSAERPEGSISTLTIQRTEQRDSAMYRCASSLRQNYGYTFGSGTRLTVV.

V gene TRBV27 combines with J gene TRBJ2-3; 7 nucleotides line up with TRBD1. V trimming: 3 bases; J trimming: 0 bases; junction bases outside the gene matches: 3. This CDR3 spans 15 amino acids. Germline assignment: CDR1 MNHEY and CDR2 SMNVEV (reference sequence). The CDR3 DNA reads TGTGCCAGCAGTTTCTCGGGACAGAGCACAGATACGCAGTATTTT. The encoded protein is CASSFSGQSTDTQYF.

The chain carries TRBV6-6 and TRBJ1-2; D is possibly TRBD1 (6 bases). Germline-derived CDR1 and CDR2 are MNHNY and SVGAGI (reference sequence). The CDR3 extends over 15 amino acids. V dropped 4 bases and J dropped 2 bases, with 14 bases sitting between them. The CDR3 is CASSSTGAVNYGYTF. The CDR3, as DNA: TGTGCCAGCAGTTCTACGGGGGCAGTGAACTATGGCTACACCTTC.

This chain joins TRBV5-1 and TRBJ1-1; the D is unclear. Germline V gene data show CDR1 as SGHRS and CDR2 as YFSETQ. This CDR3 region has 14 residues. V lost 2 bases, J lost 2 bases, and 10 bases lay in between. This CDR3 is CASSFDASNTEAFF. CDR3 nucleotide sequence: TGCGCCAGCAGCTTTGACGCGTCCAACACTGAAGCTTTCTTT.

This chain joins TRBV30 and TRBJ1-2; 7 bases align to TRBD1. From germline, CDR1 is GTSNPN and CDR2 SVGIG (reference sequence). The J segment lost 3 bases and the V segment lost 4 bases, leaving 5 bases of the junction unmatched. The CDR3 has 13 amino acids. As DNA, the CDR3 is TGTGCCTGGAACCAACAGGGGTACTATGGCTACACCTTC. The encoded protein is CAWNQQGYYGYTF.

This CDR3 reads CASSAGIVQPQHF. CDR3 nucleotides: TGCGCCAGCAGCGCAGGGATCGTTCAGCCCCAGCATTTT. V and J are TRBV10-2 and TRBJ1-5; D might be TRBD1 (5 bases). The CDR3 length is 13 residues. With 6 bases removed from V and 6 bases from J, the gap between germline ends came to 12 bases. Germline V gives CDR1 WSHSY, CDR2 SAAADI.

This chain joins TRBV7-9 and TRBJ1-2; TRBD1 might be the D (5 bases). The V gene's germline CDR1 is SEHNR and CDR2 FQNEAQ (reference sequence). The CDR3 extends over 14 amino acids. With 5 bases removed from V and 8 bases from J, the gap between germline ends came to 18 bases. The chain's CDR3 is CASSLGATSAGYTF. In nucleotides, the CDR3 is TGTGCCAGCAGCCTAGGGGCCACCTCTGCGGGCTACACCTTC. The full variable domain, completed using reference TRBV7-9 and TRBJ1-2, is DTGVSQNPRHKITKRGQNVTFRCDPISEHNRLYWYRQTLGQGPEFLTYFQNEAQLEKSRLLSDRFSAERPKGSFSTLEIQRTEQGDSAMYLCASSLGATSAGYTFGSGTRLTVV.

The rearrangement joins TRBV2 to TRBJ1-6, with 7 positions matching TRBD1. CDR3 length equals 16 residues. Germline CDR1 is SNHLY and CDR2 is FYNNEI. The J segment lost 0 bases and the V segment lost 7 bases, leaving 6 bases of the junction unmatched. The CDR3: CASTERGHSYNSPLHF. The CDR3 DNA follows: TGTGCCAGCACCGAAAGGGGGCACTCCTATAATTCACCCCTCCACTTT.

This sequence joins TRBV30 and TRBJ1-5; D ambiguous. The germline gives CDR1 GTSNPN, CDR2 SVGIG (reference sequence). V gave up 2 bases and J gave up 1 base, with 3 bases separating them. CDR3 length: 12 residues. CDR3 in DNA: TGTGCCTGGAGTTCAAGCAATCAGCCCCAGCATTTT. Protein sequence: CAWSSSNQPQHF.

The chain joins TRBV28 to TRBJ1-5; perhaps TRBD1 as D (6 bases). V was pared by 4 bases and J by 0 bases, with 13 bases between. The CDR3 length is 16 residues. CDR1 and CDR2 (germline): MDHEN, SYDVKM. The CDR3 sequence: CASSSPTGYSNQPQHF. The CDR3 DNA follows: TGTGCCAGCAGTTCTCCGACAGGTTATAGCAATCAGCCCCAGCATTTT.

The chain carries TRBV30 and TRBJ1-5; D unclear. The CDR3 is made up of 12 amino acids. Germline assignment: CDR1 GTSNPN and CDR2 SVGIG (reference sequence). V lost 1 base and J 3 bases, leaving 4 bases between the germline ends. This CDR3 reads CAWSGPNQPQHF. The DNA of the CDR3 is TGTGCCTGGAGTGGGCCCAATCAGCCCCAGCATTTT.

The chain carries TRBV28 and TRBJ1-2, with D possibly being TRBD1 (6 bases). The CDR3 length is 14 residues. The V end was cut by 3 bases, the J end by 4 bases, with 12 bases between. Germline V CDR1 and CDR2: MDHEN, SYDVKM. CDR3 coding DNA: TGTGCCAGCAGTTTGCCGGGGGCGGGCTATGGCTACACCTTC. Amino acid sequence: CASSLPGAGYGYTF.

The CDR3 nucleotides read TGTGCCAGCAGCTTATTTGGCTCACAAGAGACCCAGTACTTC. It specifies CASSLFGSQETQYF. The rearrangement uses TRBV7-9 and TRBJ2-5; D is ambiguous. Deletions cut 2 bases from V and 2 bases from J, with 9 bases between. The CDR3 consists of 14 residues. In germline, CDR1 is SEHNR, CDR2 FQNEAQ (reference sequence).

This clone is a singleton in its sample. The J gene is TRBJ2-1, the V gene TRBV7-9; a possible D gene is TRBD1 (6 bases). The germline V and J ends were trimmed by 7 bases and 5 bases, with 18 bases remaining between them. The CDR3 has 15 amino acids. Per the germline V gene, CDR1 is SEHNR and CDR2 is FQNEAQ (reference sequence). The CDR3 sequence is CASTAQQGWNNEQFF. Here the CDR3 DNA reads TGTGCCAGCACAGCACAACAGGGTTGGAACAATGAGCAGTTCTTC.